The sequence of this T cell receptor beta chain was determined in a study of T cell repertoires in cytomegalovirus infection (dated by TCRdb to the late 2010s). For the study in its entirety: The peptide stimulations were aimed at well-studied HLA-B-restricted epitopes as well as recently identified HLA-C-restricted CMV epitopes, whose presentation resists viral immunomodulation. Donor HLA type was relevant to the analysis, because carriage of CMV infection together with the matching HLA type was indicated by public TCR beta signatures.

Sequenced on an Illumina HiSeq 1500. The public reads were reanalyzed by TCRdb: fastp trimming at Q25, MiXCR alignment, in-frame beta chains only. Rows are combined by CDR3 protein, so each entry shows the most common genes and DNA. This sample lists fewer than 1,000,000 distinct CDR3 sequences; about a third were detected once. Jointly, the top ten make up more than 13% of the sample. This clonotype is a singleton in its sample. This receptor's antigen is unknown. Per-nucleotide qualities are absent, and no much larger clonotype sits a single base away. One read alone is a weak basis. Beyond this particular receptor, the publication reports: The ex vivo response was dominated by HLA-C-restricted CMV-specific TCR beta clonotypes, and the single most frequent clonotype in two of eight donors was supplied by these HLA-C-restricted clonotypes. Cumulative frequency of public TCR beta family members discriminated carriers of CMV infection plus the relevant HLA type in this cohort and an independent roughly 340-donor cohort.

The treatment or condition label, read with the paper, signifies: in vitro stimulation with specific CMV peptide epitopes to enrich CMV-specific T cells. This clonotype originated in a human donor in good health (CMV status not recorded). Some clones in this sample may be carry-over from other donors' samples. Sequencing used cultured CD8+ T cells from PBMCs, obtained from culture after CMV antigen stimulation.

The CDR3 region: CASSSPQGSKNIQYF. The nucleotides are TGTGCCAGCAGCTCCCCACAGGGCTCCAAAAACATTCAGTACTTC. The chain joins TRBV7-4 to TRBJ2-4, and TRBD1 may be the D gene, going by 6 matching bases. Deletion took 4 bases off V and 2 bases off J, with a span of 12 bases between the germline ends. The CDR3 holds 15 amino acids from the cysteine to the phenylalanine. Only CDR3 DNA is held: 45 bases, read in frame from base 1. The germline V gene specifies SGHVT as CDR1 and SQSDAQ as CDR2.